This TCR beta chain was recovered during a study of blood T cell repertoires in COVID-19. Looking at the study overall: The United States, Italy and Spain supplied acute and convalescent COVID-19 samples. Sample material is recorded as cDNA or gDNA derived from T cells, B-cell-depleted T cells, or PBMCs.

Per the authors' pipeline: Estimation of nucleated cell counts was performed using reference gene primer amplification. Assay used: immunoSEQ multiplex PCR; TCRdb lists only in-frame clones, some missing. That table furnishes V, J and clone size, whereas the DNA furnished D and trimming. The table includes roughly 99,000 clones, roughly 80% detected once. Trimming stripped 3 bases from V and 7 bases from J, with 3 bases between. Germline V gives CDR1 MNHNS, CDR2 SASEGT. The CDR3 contains 11 residues. The specimen sequenced was peripheral blood. The rearrangement links TRBV6-1 to TRBJ2-2; the D is unclear. This receptor was identified in an elderly woman with acute or convalescent COVID-19. The CDR3 bases are TGTGCCAGCAGTGACATCGGGGAGCTGTTTTTT. It specifies CASSDIGELFF.